These T cell receptor beta chains were read from a single sample in a study of blood T cell repertoires in COVID-19. Here immunoSEQ multiplex PCR was the method, and the copy in TCRdb shows in-frame clones only, minus some. The sample contains about 190,000 clones, approximately 90% of which appear only once. The sequenced material came from peripheral blood. The source is a woman in her thirties or forties who had recovered from COVID-19. CDR3s include the opening cysteine and the closing phenylalanine or tryptophan. The D gene is left open where the match is weak. Not every row has a clone size; where given, it reads once, few, many or a size class.

TRBV27	NA	TRBJ2-1	TRBD2	CASSLMTSVHNEQFF	TGTGCCAGCAGTTTAATGACTAGCGTCCACAATGAGCAGTTCTTC
TRBV24-1	NA	TRBJ2-3	NA	CATRIRDNTDTQYF	TGTGCCACCAGAATTCGGGACAACACAGATACGCAGTATTTT
TRBV2	NA	TRBJ1-2	NA	CASSEIMGREGYTF	TGTGCCAGCAGTGAAATTATGGGGAGGGAGGGCTACACCTTC
TRBV27	NA	TRBJ1-1	NA	CASQGVTEAFF	TGTGCCAGTCAAGGGGTCACTGAAGCTTTCTTT
TRBV27	few	TRBJ2-3	NA	CASSFGTTDTQYF	TGTGCCAGCAGTTTCGGTACCACAGATACGCAGTATTTT
TRBV27	once	TRBJ2-6	TRBD1	CASSELGGTGGRGANVLTF	TGTGCCAGCAGCGAGCTGGGCGGGACAGGGGGTCGCGGGGCCAACGTCCTGACTTTC
TRBV6-6	NA	TRBJ2-2	NA	CASFLSGELFF	TGTGCCAGCTTTCTGAGCGGGGAGCTGTTTTTT
TRBV2	NA	TRBJ2-4	NA	CASSEGQAIAKNIQYF	TGTGCCAGCAGTGAGGGACAAGCCATAGCCAAAAACATTCAGTACTTC
TRBV6-1	NA	TRBJ2-7	TRBD1	CASSEEGDSRPYEQYF	TGTGCCAGCAGTGAAGAAGGGGACAGCCGTCCCTACGAGCAGTACTTC
TRBV11-2	NA	TRBJ2-3	NA	CASSFRGGADTQYF	TGTGCCAGCAGCTTCCGCGGGGGCGCAGATACGCAGTATTTT
TRBV9	NA	TRBJ2-7	TRBD2	CASSVGLAGVYEQYF	TGTGCCAGCAGCGTCGGACTAGCGGGAGTTTATGAGCAGTACTTC
TRBV10-3	NA	TRBJ2-1	TRBD2	CAISESEGSGSSGFF	TGTGCCATCAGTGAGTCAGAAGGGAGCGGGAGTTCTGGGTTCTTC
TRBV27	NA	TRBJ2-1	TRBD2	CASSFLDGRAQNEQFF	TGTGCCAGCAGTTTTCTCGACGGGAGGGCCCAAAATGAGCAGTTCTTC
TRBV29-1	NA	TRBJ2-7	TRBD2	CSVETSVGYEQYF	TGCAGCGTTGAAACTAGCGTTGGCTACGAGCAGTACTTC
TRBV12-3/TRBV12-4	once	TRBJ1-2	NA	CASSPPSYGYTF	TGTGCCAGCAGTCCGCCGAGCTATGGCTACACCTTC
TRBV7-2	NA	TRBJ1-2	TRBD1	CASSSRDREISGYTF	TGTGCCAGCAGCTCCCGGGACAGGGAGATATCTGGCTACACCTTC
TRBV5-4	NA	TRBJ2-2	TRBD2	CASSPRTSGSFGELFF	TGTGCCAGCAGCCCGCGGACTAGCGGGAGTTTCGGGGAGCTGTTTTTT
TRBV18	NA	TRBJ2-1	NA	CASSPPTGDYEQFF	TGTGCCAGCTCACCACCCACAGGGGACTATGAGCAGTTCTTC
TRBV4-2	NA	TRBJ1-3	NA	CASSQDTGNTIYF	TGTGCCAGCAGCCAAGATACTGGAAACACCATATATTTT
TRBV7-9	NA	TRBJ2-1	NA	CASSFSRGSYNEQFF	TGTGCCAGCAGCTTCTCAAGGGGCTCCTACAATGAGCAGTTCTTC
TRBV10-3	NA	TRBJ1-2	TRBD1	CAIRETGLNYGYTF	TGTGCCATCAGAGAGACAGGGCTAAACTATGGCTACACCTTC
TRBV21-1	NA	TRBJ2-7	NA	CATQGAGDYEQYF	TGTGCCACCCAGGGAGCGGGAGACTACGAGCAGTACTTC
TRBV19	NA	TRBJ2-7	TRBD2	CASSMGMSGAYEQYF	TGTGCCAGTAGTATGGGAATGAGCGGGGCATACGAGCAGTACTTC
TRBV27	NA	TRBJ1-2	TRBD1	CASSLGAGTGDGYTF	TGTGCCAGCAGTTTAGGAGCAGGAACAGGGGATGGCTACACCTTC
TRBV23-1	NA	TRBJ2-7	TRBD1	CASSRVDRALYEQYF	TGCGCCAGCAGTCGGGTTGACAGGGCCCTCTACGAGCAGTACTTC
TRBV12-3/TRBV12-4	NA	TRBJ2-2	NA	CASSSFNTGELFF	TGTGCCAGCAGTTCCTTCAACACCGGGGAGCTGTTTTTT
TRBV7-2	NA	TRBJ2-1	TRBD2	CASSLVVTSGSSYNEQFF	TGTGCCAGCAGCTTAGTCGTGACTAGCGGGAGCTCCTACAATGAGCAGTTCTTC
TRBV19	NA	TRBJ1-6	NA	CASTIGGIYNSPLHF	TGTGCCAGTACCATCGGGGGGATTTATAATTCACCCCTCCACTTT
TRBV27	NA	TRBJ2-6	NA	CASSSGAGANVLTF	TGTGCCAGCAGTTCGGGGGCTGGGGCCAACGTCCTGACTTTC
TRBV7-8	NA	TRBJ1-2	NA	CASSPSTGDYGYTF	TGTGCCAGCAGCCCCTCGACAGGAGACTATGGCTACACCTTC
TRBV4-3	few	TRBJ1-5	NA	CASSQGRQQPQHF	TGCGCCAGCAGCCAGGGGAGGCAACAGCCCCAGCATTTT